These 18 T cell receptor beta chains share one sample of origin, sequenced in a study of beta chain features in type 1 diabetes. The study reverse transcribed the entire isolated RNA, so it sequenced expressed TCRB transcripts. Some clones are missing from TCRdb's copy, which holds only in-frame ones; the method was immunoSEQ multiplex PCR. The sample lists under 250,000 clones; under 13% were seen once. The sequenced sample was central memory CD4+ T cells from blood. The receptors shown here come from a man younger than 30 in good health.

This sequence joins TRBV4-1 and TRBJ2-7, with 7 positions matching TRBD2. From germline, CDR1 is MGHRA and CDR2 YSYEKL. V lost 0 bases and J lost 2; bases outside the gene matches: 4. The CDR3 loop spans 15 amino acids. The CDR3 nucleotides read TGCGCCAGCAGCCAAGAACTAGCGCCTACCTACGAGCAGTACTTC. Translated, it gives CASSQELAPTYEQYF.

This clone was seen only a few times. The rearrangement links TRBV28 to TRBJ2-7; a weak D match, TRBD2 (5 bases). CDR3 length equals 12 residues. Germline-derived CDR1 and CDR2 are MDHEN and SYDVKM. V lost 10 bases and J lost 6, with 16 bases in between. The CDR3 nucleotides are TGTGCCACAACCGGGATTGTGCGCGAGCAGTACTTC. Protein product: CATTGIVREQYF.

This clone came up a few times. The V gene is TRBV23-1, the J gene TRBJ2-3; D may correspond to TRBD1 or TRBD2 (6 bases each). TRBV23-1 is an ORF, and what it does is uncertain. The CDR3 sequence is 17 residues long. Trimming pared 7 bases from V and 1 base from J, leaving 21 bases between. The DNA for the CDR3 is TGCGCCAGCATTCTCCTCGGGGGCGAGGGAGGCACAGATACGCAGTATTTT. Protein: CASILLGGEGGTDTQYF.

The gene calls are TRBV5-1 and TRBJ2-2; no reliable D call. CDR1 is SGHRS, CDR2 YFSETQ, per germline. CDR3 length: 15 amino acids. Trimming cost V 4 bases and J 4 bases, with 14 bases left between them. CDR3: CASSLPQVLTGELFF. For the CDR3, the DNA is TGCGCCAGCAGCCTCCCCCAGGTCCTCACCGGGGAGCTGTTTTTT.

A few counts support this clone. For the CDR3, the DNA is TGTGCCAGCAGCAAAGCACGAATTCAGCCCCAGCATTTT. Translation: CASSKARIQPQHF. The J gene is TRBJ1-5, the V gene TRBV21-1. TRBV21-1 corresponds to a pseudogene. This CDR3 spans 13 amino acids.

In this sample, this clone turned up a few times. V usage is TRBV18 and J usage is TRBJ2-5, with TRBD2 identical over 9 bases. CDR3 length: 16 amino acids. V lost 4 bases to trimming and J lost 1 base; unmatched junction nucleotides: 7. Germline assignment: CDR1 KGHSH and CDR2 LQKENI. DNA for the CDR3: TGTGCCAGCTCACACTCGACTAGCGGTGCCCAAGAGACCCAGTACTTC. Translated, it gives CASSHSTSGAQETQYF.

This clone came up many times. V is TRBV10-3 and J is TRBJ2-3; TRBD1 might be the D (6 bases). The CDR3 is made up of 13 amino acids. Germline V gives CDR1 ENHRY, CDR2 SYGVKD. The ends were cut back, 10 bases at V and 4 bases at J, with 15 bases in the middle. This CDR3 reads CATRDTQPDTQYF. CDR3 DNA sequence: TGTGCCACCCGGGACACCCAACCAGATACGCAGTATTTT.

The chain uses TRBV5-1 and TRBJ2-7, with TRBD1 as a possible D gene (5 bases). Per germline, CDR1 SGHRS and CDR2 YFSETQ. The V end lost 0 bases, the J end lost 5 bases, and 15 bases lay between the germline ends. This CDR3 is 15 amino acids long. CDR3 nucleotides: TGCGCCAGCAGCTTGGGCAGGGCTCCAAATAACGAGCAGTACTTC. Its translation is CASSLGRAPNNEQYF.

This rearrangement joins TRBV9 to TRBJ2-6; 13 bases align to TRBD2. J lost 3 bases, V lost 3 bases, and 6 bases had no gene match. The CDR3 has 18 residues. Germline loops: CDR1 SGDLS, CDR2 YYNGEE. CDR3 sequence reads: CASSAGLAGASGANVLTF. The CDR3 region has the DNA TGTGCCAGCAGCGCCGGACTAGCGGGAGCTAGTGGGGCCAACGTCCTGACTTTC.

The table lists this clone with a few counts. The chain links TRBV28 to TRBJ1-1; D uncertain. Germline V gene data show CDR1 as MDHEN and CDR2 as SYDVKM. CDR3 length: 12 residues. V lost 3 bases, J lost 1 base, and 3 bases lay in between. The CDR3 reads CASSFQNTEAFF. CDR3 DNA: TGTGCCAGCAGTTTTCAGAACACTGAAGCTTTCTTT.

The CDR3 nucleotides are TGCAGCGTTGAAGAAGGTCCCACCGGGGAGCTGTTTTTT. Translation gives CSVEEGPTGELFF. The V gene is TRBV29-1, the J gene TRBJ2-2; D call uncertain. Trimming took off 0 bases at V and 4 bases at J, with 6 bases between the two ends. Germline CDR1 and CDR2: SQVTM and ANQGSEA. The CDR3 sequence is 13 residues long.

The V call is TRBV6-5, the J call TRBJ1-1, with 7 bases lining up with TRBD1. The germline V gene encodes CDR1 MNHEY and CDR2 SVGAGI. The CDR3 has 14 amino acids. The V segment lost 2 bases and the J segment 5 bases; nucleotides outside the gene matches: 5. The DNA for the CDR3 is TGTGCCAGCAGTTACACCTCAGGGGGAACTGAAGCTTTCTTT. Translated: CASSYTSGGTEAFF.

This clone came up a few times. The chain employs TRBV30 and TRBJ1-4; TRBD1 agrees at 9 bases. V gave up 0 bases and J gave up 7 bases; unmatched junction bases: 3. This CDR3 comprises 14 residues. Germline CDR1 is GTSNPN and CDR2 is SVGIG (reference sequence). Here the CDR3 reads CAWSVLQGAEKLFF. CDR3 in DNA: TGTGCCTGGAGTGTTTTACAGGGGGCTGAAAAACTGTTTTTT.

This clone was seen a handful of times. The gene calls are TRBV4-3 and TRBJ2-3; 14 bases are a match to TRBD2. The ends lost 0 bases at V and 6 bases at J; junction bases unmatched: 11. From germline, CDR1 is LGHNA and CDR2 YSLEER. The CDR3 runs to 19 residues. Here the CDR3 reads CASSQDFLRTSGGKDTQYF. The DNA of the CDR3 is TGCGCCAGCAGCCAAGATTTTCTTAGGACTAGCGGGGGGAAGGATACGCAGTATTTT.

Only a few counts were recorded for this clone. This CDR3 is CSVVPQQGNYEQYF. In nucleotides, the CDR3 is TGCAGCGTTGTTCCTCAACAGGGGAACTACGAGCAGTACTTC. The chain carries TRBV29-1 and TRBJ2-7, with TRBD1 matching 7 bases. CDR1 is SQVTM and CDR2 is ANQGSEA in the germline V gene. This CDR3 region has 14 residues. The V gene end was trimmed by 4 bases and the J gene end by 3 bases; junction bases not matched to a gene: 9.

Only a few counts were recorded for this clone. CDR3 protein: CSASNFGLAGGESYNEQFF. The CDR3 coding sequence is TGCAGCGCCTCCAATTTTGGACTAGCGGGAGGAGAATCCTACAATGAGCAGTTCTTC. The chain has TRBV29-1 and TRBJ2-1; 14 nucleotides align to TRBD2. V trimming: 7 bases; J trimming: 1 base; junction bases outside the gene matches: 15. CDR1 is SQVTM, CDR2 ANQGSEA, per germline. This CDR3 comprises 19 residues.

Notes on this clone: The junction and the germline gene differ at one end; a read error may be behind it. The CDR3 coding sequence is TGTGCCAGCAGTTTAGGGGACAGGGGCGTGAGGACAGATACGCAGTATTTT. As protein: CASSLGDRGVRTDTQYF. The rearrangement uses TRBV11-3 and TRBJ2-3; 10 bases align to TRBD1. This CDR3 is built from 17 residues. The germline gives CDR1 SGHNT, CDR2 YENEEA.

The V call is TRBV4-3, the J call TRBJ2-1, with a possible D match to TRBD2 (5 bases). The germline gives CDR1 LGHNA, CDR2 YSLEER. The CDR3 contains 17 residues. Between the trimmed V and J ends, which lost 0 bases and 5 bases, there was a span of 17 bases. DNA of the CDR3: TGCGCCAGCAGCCAAGATCTCCTAGCAATTCCGCACAATGAGCAGTTCTTC. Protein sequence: CASSQDLLAIPHNEQFF.